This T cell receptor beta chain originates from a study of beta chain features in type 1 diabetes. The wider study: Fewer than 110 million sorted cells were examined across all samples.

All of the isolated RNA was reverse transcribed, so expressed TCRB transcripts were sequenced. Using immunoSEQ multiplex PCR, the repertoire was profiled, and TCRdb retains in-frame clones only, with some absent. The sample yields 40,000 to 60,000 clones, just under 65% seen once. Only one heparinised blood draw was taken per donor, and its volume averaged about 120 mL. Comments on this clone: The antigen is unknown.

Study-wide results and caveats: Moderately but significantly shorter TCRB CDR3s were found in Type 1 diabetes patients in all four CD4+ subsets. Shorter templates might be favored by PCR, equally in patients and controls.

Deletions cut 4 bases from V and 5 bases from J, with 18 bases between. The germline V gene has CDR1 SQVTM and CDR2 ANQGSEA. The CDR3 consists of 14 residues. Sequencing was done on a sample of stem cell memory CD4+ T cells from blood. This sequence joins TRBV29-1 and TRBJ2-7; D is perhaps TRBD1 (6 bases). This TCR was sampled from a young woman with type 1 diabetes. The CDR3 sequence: CSVASGLGADEQYF. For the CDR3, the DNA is TGCAGCGTTGCCTCGGGATTGGGGGCCGACGAGCAGTACTTC.